This T cell receptor beta chain was sequenced for a study of Graves' ophthalmopathy and Graves' hyperthyroidism. Study in general: Where ophthalmopathy was absent within 18 months of follow-up, hyperthyroidism was stable.

Regarding this clonotype: No antigen is known for it.

The CDR3 runs 14 residues. Germline CDR1 SGDLS, CDR2 YYNGEE. Trimming removed 0 bases at V and 5 bases at J, with 12 bases between. Researchers took RNA transcripts and amplified TCR beta CDR3 regions from them. First-round RT-PCR relied on HTBI primers, and a second-round multiplex PCR came next. TCRdb fed the multiplex PCR reads into MiXCR, producing one record per CDR3 protein. The repertoire holds approximately 1.2 million distinct CDR3 sequences, with 36% as singletons. Findings and caveats of the study: Ophthalmopathy progression was predicted by the model at around 70% sensitivity and roughly 72% specificity. Clonotypes were expanded in thyroid at above 0.001 frequency, and most also appeared in blood. Ophthalmopathy and stable hyperthyroidism were discriminated by a 13-signature model, with over 85% sensitivity and nearly 84% specificity.

The V gene is TRBV9, the J gene TRBJ2-7; D might be TRBD1 (5 bases). Material: peripheral blood or thyroid tissue (not recorded which). The clonotype was recovered from an adult man with Graves' hyperthyroidism. In DNA, the CDR3 is TGTGCCAGCAGCGTAGGAGTACTACAGGACGAGCAGTACTTC. This sequence encodes CASSVGVLQDEQYF.